The next 8 T cell receptor beta chains were all read from a single sample in a study of Graves' ophthalmopathy and Graves' hyperthyroidism (dated by TCRdb to the late 2010s). These reads were obtained on an Illumina HiSeq 2000. For repertoire sequencing, the TCR beta CDR3 regions were amplified from RNA transcripts. The first round was an RT-PCR using HTBI primers with the Qiagen OneStep RT-PCR kit, and this first round was followed by a second-round multiplex PCR, then size selection and purification. TCRdb reworked the public reads: Q25 trimming with fastp, MiXCR clone assembly, productive beta chains retained. A single entry per CDR3 protein holds the most common genes and DNA from its merged rows. This sample has about 620,000 distinct CDR3 sequences in its table, and about a fifth of those were observed once. The ten biggest clones cover roughly 6.9% of the sample. Sample: peripheral blood. The receptor set was obtained from a woman between 18 and 29 years old with stable Graves' hyperthyroidism. Some clones in this sample may be carry-over from other donors' samples. Donor details come from another sample of the same person, matched by shared clones.

This clonotype was found many times. J is TRBJ2-7 and V is TRBV12-5; a weak D match, TRBD1 (5 bases). The CDR3 is made up of 19 amino acids. The germline V gene has CDR1 LGHNT and CDR2 FRNRAP. The CDR3 spells CAHPENPTASLPLKGEQYF. In nucleotides, the CDR3 is TGTGCACACCCCGAAAACCCGACAGCCTCCTTGCCCTTAAAAGGGGAGCAGTACTTC. Based on the CDR3 plus reference TRBV12-5 and TRBJ2-7, the full variable domain is DARVTQTPRHKVTEMGQEVTMRCQPILGHNTVFWYRQTMMQGLELLAYFRNRAPLDDSGMPKDRFSAEMPDATLATLKIQPSEPRDSAVYFCAHPENPTASLPLKGEQYFGPGTRLTVT.

The rearrangement links TRBV2 to TRBJ2-2; 7 bases fit TRBD1. This CDR3 region has 14 residues. Looked up from germline, CDR1 is SNHLY and CDR2 is FYNNEI. V trimming: 8 bases; J trimming: 2 bases; junction bases outside the gene matches: 5. The CDR3 spells CASEGDSNTGELFF. CDR3 nucleotides: TGTGCCAGCGAAGGGGACAGCAACACCGGGGAGCTGTTTTTT.

The table lists this clonotype with a few counts. The chain combines TRBV2 with TRBJ1-1, with D hard to call. CDR3 size: 15 residues. The V end was cut by 3 bases, the J end by 1 base, with 12 bases between. CDR1 is SNHLY and CDR2 is FYNNEI in the germline V gene. CDR3 nucleotides: TGTGCCAGCAGTGATGGGCAAGGCGAGAACACTGAAGCTTTCTTT. Its protein product is CASSDGQGENTEAFF.

This clonotype was seen repeatedly, ten times or more. The J gene is TRBJ2-5, the V gene TRBV12-3 or TRBV12-4, with a tentative D call TRBD2 (7 bases). V was pared by 8 bases and J by 5 bases, with 21 bases between. CDR3 length equals 15 residues. CDR3 sequence: CASSNGGGHRETQYF. Written as DNA, the CDR3 is TGTGCCAGCTCGAATGGGGGGGGCCACCGGGAGACCCAGTACTTC.

This clonotype has at least ten counts. V usage is TRBV28 and J usage is TRBJ2-7; 7 bases match TRBD1. This CDR3 spans 15 amino acids. J was trimmed by 2 bases and V by 6 bases; bases with no gene match: 10. Germline V gene sequence: CDR1 MDHEN, CDR2 SYDVKM. The CDR3: CASSPSDRAPYEQYF. CDR3 bases: TGTGCCAGCAGCCCCTCCGACAGGGCTCCCTACGAGCAGTACTTC.

CDR3 sequence: CASSQTRGSGYTF. Written as DNA, the CDR3 is TGTGCCAGCAGCCAAACTAGAGGGTCTGGCTACACCTTC. This chain uses TRBV12-3 or TRBV12-4 with TRBJ1-2, with no clear D. The germline V and J ends were trimmed by 6 bases and 7 bases, with 15 bases remaining between them. This CDR3 is built from 13 residues.

The DNA of the CDR3 is TGTGCCAGCAGTTTGTATACCCTGAACACTGAAGCTTTCTTT. Protein: CASSLYTLNTEAFF. The chain is built from TRBV27 and TRBJ1-1, with no clear D. Germline V gene data show CDR1 as MNHEY and CDR2 as SMNVEV (reference sequence). Trimming shortened V by 3 bases and J by 0 bases, and 8 bases separated the two germline ends. The CDR3 consists of 14 residues.

This clonotype has ten or more counts. CDR3 DNA sequence: TGTGCCAGCAGTTGGGGCCCCGGCTATGGCTACACCTTC. This translates into CASSWGPGYGYTF. The gene calls are TRBV6-2 or TRBV6-3 and TRBJ1-2; possibly TRBD1 for D (5 bases). Per the germline V gene, CDR1 is MNHEY and CDR2 is SVGEGT. Trimming stripped 4 bases from V and 4 bases from J, with 10 bases between. CDR3 length equals 13 residues.